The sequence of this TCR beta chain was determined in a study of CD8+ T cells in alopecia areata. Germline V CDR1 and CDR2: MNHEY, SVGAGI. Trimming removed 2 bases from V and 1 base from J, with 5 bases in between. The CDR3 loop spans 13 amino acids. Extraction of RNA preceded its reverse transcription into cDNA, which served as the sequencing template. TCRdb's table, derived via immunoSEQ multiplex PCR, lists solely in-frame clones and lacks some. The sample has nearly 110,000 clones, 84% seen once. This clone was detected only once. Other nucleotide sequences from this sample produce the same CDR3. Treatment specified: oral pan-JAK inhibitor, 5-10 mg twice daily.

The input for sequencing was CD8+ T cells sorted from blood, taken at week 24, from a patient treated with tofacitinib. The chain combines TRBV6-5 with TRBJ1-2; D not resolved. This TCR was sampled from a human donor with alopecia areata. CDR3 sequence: CASSYVRNYGYTF. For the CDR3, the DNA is TGTGCCAGCAGTTACGTCCGTAACTATGGCTACACCTTC.